The rows below give T cell receptor beta chains drawn from one sample of a study of shared clonotypes between healthy human individuals. The data were produced by immunoSEQ multiplex PCR, yet TCRdb's version contains in-frame clones alone and is incomplete. The table has approximately 740,000 clones, under 80% seen once. The sequenced sample was memory CD4+ T cells sorted from blood. Every receptor here comes from a woman under 40 in good health. CDR3s include the opening cysteine and the closing phenylalanine or tryptophan. A D gene is named only where the DNA matches it firmly. The size field is filled for only some rows; it gives once, few, many or a size class.

abundance | j_gene | v_gene | d_gene | CDR3nt | CDR3aa
- | TRBJ1-4 | TRBV4-1 | - | TGCGCCAGCAGCCCCCTCAAATGGGGCAATTCTGAAAAACTGTTTTTT | CASSPLKWGNSEKLFF
- | TRBJ2-5 | TRBV9 | TRBD2 | TGTGCCAGCAGCTTAAGACTAGCGGGAGGCCAAGAGACCCAGTACTTC | CASSLRLAGGQETQYF
- | TRBJ2-2 | TRBV7-8 | TRBD1 | TGTGCCAGCAGCCCCCCCGGGACAGGGGGTTTCACCGGGGAGCTGTTTTTT | CASSPPGTGGFTGELFF
- | TRBJ1-1 | TRBV27 | - | TGTGCCAGCAGTTCATGGGACGGAAACACTGAAGCTTTCTTT | CASSSWDGNTEAFF
- | TRBJ1-5 | TRBV18 | - | TGTGCCAGCTCACCCGGTTCTGACCAGCCCCAGCATTTT | CASSPGSDQPQHF
- | TRBJ1-2 | TRBV5-1 | TRBD1 | TGCGCCAGCAGCCTTTCGGACAGGGAGGGAGGCTACACCTTC | CASSLSDREGGYTF
few | TRBJ2-7 | TRBV7-8 | - | TGTGCCAGCAGCTTAGTGGGGGGCAGGGGCACCTACGAGCAGTACTTC | CASSLVGGRGTYEQYF
once | TRBJ1-4 | TRBV4-2 | - | TGTGCCAGCAGCCAAGACCCCGGGAGGGCAACTAATGAAAAACTGTTTTTT | CASSQDPGRATNEKLFF
once | TRBJ2-3 | TRBV18 | - | TGTGCCAGCTCACCATCGGGAAGCACAGATACGCAGTATTTT | CASSPSGSTDTQYF
- | TRBJ2-5 | TRBV2 | - | TGTGCCAGCACCGCCGGCCCGGAGCAAGAGACCCAGTACTTC | CASTAGPEQETQYF
- | TRBJ2-7 | TRBV6-5 | TRBD1 | TGTGCCAGTTTGACAGGGGGCAACGACGAGCAGTACTTC | CASLTGGNDEQYF
once | TRBJ1-1 | TRBV28 | - | TGTGCCAGCAGAAACAACATGAACACTGAAGCTTTCTTT | CASRNNMNTEAFF
- | TRBJ2-7 | TRBV28 | TRBD1 | TGTGCCAGCAGTCGACACAGGACAGGCCCCTACGAGCAGTACTTC | CASSRHRTGPYEQYF
few | TRBJ2-2 | TRBV9 | TRBD1 | TGTGCCAGCAGCGTAGGGGACAGGGACTCCGGGGAGCTGTTTTTT | CASSVGDRDSGELFF
- | TRBJ1-2 | TRBV6-5 | - | TGTGCCAGCAGTTCTCCTAACTATGGCTACACCTTC | CASSSPNYGYTF
- | TRBJ2-5 | TRBV27 | TRBD2 | TGTGCCAGCAGTAGACTAGCGGGAGGTTCCCAAGAGACCCAGTACTTC | CASSRLAGGSQETQYF
- | TRBJ2-1 | TRBV4-2 | TRBD1 | TGTGCCAGCAGACAACGGGACAGGGTTGACAATGAGCAGTTCTTC | CASRQRDRVDNEQFF
- | TRBJ1-1 | TRBV28 | - | TGTGCCAGCATGGGGCCCACGGACAGCTTGAACACTGAAGCTTTCTTT | CASMGPTDSLNTEAFF
- | TRBJ2-7 | TRBV7-9 | - | TGTGCCAGCAGCTTCGGGGCAGGGGACGAGCAGTACTTC | CASSFGAGDEQYF
- | TRBJ1-5 | TRBV28 | TRBD1 | TGTGCCAGCAGTTTATACCGGACAGGGGTATTCAATCAGCCCCAGCATTTT | CASSLYRTGVFNQPQHF